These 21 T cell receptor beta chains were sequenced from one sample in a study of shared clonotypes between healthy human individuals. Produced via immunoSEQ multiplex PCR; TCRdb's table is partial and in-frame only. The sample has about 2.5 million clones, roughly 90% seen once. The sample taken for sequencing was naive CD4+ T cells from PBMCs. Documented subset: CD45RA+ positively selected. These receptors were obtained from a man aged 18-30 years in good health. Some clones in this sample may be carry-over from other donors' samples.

The CDR3, as DNA: TGTGCCAGTAGTATGTCACAAAGCGGGAGACGCTATGAGCAGTTCTTC. Translated, it gives CASSMSQSGRRYEQFF. The gene calls are TRBV19 and TRBJ2-1; the match to TRBD2 covers 8 bases. Germline lookup yields CDR1 LNHDA and CDR2 SQIVND (reference sequence). The trim removed 3 bases at V and 8 bases at J, leaving 12 bases unmatched. The CDR3 spans 16 residues. The complete variable domain, with remaining parts taken from reference TRBV19 and TRBJ2-1, reads DGGITQSPKYLFRKEGQNVTLSCEQNLNHDAMYWYRQDPGQGLRLIYYSQIVNDFQKGDIAEGYSVSREKKESFPLTVTSAQKNPTAFYLCASSMSQSGRRYEQFFGPGTRLTVL.

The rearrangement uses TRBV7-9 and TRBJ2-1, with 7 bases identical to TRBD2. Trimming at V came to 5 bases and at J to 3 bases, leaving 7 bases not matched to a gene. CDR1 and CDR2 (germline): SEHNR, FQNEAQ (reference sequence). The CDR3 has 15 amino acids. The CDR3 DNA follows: TGTGCCAGCAGCCCGAGTGCGGGGGACTACAATGAGCAGTTCTTC. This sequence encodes CASSPSAGDYNEQFF.

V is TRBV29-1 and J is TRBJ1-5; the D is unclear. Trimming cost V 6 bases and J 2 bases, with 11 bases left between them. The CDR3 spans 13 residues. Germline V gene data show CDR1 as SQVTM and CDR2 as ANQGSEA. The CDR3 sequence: CSVGTAGNQPQHF. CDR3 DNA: TGCAGCGTAGGCACAGCGGGCAATCAGCCCCAGCATTTT.

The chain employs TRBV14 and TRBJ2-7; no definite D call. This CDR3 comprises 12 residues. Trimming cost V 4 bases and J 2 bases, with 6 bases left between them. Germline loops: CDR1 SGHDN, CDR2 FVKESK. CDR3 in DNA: TGTGCCAGCAGCCCAACTGCCTACGAGCAGTACTTC. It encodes CASSPTAYEQYF.

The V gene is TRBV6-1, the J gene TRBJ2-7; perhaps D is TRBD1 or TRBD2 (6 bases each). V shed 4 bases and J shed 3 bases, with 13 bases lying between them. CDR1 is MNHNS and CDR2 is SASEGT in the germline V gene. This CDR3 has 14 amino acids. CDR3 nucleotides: TGTGCCAGCAGTGGCGGGACAAGAAACTACGAGCAGTACTTC. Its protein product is CASSGGTRNYEQYF.

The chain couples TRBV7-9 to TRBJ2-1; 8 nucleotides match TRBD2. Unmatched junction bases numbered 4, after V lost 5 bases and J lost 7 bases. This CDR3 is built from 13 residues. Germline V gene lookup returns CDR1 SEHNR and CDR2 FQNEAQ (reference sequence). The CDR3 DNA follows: TGTGCCAGCAGCCAGGGACTAGGTAATGAGCAGTTCTTC. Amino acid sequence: CASSQGLGNEQFF.

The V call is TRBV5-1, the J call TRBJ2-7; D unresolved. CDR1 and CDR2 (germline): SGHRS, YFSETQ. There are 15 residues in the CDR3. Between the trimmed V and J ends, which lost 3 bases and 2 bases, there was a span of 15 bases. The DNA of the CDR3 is TGCGCCAGCAGCTCGCAAGTGGGCTCGACCTACGAGCAGTACTTC. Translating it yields CASSSQVGSTYEQYF.

CDR3 nucleotides: TGCGCCAGCAGCTTGTCTAGCGGGAGAGGGCAAGAGACCCAGTACTTC. Its translation: CASSLSSGRGQETQYF. The chain employs TRBV5-1 and TRBJ2-5; 10 nucleotides match TRBD2. The CDR3 has 16 amino acids. J was trimmed by 2 bases and V by 1 base; bases with no gene match: 5. In germline, CDR1 is SGHRS, CDR2 YFSETQ.

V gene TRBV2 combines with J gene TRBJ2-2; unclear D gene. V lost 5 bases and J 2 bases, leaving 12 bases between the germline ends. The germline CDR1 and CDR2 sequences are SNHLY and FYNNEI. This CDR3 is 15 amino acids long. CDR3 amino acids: CASSRGPTNTGELFF. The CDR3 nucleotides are TGTGCCAGCAGTCGAGGACCGACTAACACCGGGGAGCTGTTTTTT.

The chain's CDR3 is CASTSGRETQYF. Written as DNA, the CDR3 is TGCGCCAGCACTAGCGGGAGGGAGACCCAGTACTTC. This sequence joins TRBV10-2 and TRBJ2-5, with 11 bases identical to TRBD2. V gave up 7 bases and J gave up 5 bases; unmatched junction bases: 0. There are 12 residues in the CDR3. Germline V gene sequence: CDR1 WSHSY, CDR2 SAAADI.

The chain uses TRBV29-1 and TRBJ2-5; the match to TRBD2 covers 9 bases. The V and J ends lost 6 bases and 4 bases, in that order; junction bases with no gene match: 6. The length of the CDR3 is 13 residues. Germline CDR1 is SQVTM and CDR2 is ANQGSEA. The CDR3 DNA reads TGCAGCGTAAGCGGGAGGTTTGGAGAGACCCAGTACTTC. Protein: CSVSGRFGETQYF. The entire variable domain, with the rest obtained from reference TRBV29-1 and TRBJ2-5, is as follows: SAVISQKPSRDICQRGTSLTIQCQVDSQVTMMFWYRQQPGQSLTLIATANQGSEATYESGFVIDKFPISRPNLTFSTLTVSNMSPEDSSIYLCSVSGRFGETQYFGPGTRLLVL.

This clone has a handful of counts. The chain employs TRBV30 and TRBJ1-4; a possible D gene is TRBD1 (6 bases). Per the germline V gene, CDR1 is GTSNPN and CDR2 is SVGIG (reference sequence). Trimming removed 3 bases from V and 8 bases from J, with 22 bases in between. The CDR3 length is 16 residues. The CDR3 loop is CAWSEPYRDVWEKLFF. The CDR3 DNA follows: TGTGCCTGGAGCGAACCCTACAGGGATGTGTGGGAAAAACTGTTTTTT. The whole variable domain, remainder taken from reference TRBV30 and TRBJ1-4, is SQTIHQWPATLVQPVGSPLSLECTVEGTSNPNLYWYRQAAGRGLQLLFYSVGIGQISSEVPQNLSASRPQDRQFILSSKKLLLSDSGFYLCAWSEPYRDVWEKLFFGSGTQLSVL.

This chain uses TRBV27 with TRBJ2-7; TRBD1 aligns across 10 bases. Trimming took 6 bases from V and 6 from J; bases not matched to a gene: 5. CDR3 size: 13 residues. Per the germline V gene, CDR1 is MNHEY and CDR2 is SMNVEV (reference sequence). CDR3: CASSLDRGGEQYF. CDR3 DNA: TGTGCCAGCAGCCTGGACAGGGGGGGCGAGCAGTACTTC.

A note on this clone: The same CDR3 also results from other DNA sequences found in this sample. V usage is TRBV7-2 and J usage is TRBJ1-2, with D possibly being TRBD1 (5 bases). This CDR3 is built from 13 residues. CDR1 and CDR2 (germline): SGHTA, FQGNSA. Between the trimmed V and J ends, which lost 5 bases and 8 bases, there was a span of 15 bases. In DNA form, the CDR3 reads TGTGCCAGCAGCCTAACCGGGGCGGGGGGCTACACCTTC. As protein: CASSLTGAGGYTF.

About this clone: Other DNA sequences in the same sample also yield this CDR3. CDR3 nucleotides: TGTGCCAGCAGCGGGTTCTCTGGGGCCAACGTCCTGACTTTC. Translating gives CASSGFSGANVLTF. The V gene is TRBV9, the J gene TRBJ2-6; D is unclear. Germline-derived CDR1 and CDR2 are SGDLS and YYNGEE. This CDR3 comprises 14 residues. Between the trimmed V and J ends, which lost 3 bases and 0 bases, there was a span of 4 bases.

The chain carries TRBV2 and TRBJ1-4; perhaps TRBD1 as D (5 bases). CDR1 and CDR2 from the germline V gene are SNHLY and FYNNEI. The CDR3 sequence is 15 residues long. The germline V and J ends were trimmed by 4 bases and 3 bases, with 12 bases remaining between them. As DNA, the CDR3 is TGTGCCAGCAGTGGGACGGGGGGAGCTAATGAAAAACTGTTTTTT. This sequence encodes CASSGTGGANEKLFF.

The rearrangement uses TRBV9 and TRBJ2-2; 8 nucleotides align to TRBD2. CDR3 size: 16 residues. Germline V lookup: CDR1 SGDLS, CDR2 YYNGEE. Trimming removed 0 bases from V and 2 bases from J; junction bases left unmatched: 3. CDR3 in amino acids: CASSVALAANTGELFF. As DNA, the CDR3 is TGTGCCAGCAGCGTAGCACTAGCGGCCAACACCGGGGAGCTGTTTTTT.

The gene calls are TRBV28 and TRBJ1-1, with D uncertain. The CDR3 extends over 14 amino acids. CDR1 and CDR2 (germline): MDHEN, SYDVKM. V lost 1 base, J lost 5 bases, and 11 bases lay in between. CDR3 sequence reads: CASSLSPAETEAFF. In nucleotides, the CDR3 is TGTGCCAGCAGTTTATCCCCGGCGGAGACTGAAGCTTTCTTT.

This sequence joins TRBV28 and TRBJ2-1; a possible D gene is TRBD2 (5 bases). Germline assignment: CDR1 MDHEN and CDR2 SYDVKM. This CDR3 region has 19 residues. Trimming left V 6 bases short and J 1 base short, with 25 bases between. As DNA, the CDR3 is TGTGCCAGCAGCCACCCTATCCTCATAGCGCCGGCTTCCTACAATGAGCAGTTCTTC. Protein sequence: CASSHPILIAPASYNEQFF. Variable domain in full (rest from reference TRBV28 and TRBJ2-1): DVKVTQSSRYLVKRTGEKVFLECVQDMDHENMFWYRQDPGLGLRLIYFSYDVKMKEKGDIPEGYSVSREKKERFSLILESASTNQTSMYLCASSHPILIAPASYNEQFFGPGTRLTVL.

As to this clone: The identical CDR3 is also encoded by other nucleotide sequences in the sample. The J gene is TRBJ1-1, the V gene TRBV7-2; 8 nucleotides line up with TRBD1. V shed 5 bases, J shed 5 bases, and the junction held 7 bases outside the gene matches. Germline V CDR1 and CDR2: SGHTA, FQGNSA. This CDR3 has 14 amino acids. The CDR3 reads CASSLLQGGTEAFF. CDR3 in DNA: TGTGCCAGCAGCCTACTACAGGGGGGAACTGAAGCTTTCTTT.

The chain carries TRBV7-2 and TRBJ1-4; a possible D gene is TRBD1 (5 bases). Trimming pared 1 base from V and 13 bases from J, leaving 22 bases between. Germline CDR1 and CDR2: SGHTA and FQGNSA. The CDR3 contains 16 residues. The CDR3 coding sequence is TGTGCCAGCAGCTTAGTGGGGCATGGGCTTCGCTCTAGACTGTTTTTT. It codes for CASSLVGHGLRSRLFF.